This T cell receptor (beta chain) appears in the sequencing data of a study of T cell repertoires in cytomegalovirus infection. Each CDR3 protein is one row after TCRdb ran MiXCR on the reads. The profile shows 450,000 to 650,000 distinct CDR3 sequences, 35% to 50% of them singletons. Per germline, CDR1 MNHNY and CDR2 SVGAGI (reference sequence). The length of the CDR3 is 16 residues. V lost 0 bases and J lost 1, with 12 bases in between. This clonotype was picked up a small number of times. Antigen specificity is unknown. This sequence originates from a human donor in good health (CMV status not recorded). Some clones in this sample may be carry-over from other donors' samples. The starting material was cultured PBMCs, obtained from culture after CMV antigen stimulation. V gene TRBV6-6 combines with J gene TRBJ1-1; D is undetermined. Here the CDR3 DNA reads TGTGCCAGCAGTTACTCGGGGTTGTGGGCGAACACTGAAGCTTTCTTT. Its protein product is CASSYSGLWANTEAFF.